Here is one T cell receptor (beta chain) with its context. It lacks a known antigen. No base-level quality is on record; no much larger clone is a single base apart. TCR alpha and beta chain libraries were amplified separately from the second PCR step onward. Donor CMV status was determined by IFNgamma production from CD4+ T cells after overnight stimulation of fresh PBMCs with CMV viral lysate. CD4 T cells were positively selected using Miltenyi beads, after which CD8 T cells were positively selected from the CD4-negative fraction. After staining for CD3, CD4, CD8, CD45RA, CD27 and a live/dead dye, cells were sorted on a BD Aria II into four subsets based on CD45RA and CD27. A few healthy volunteers provided blood, and the blood of each volunteer was split into CD4 and CD8 T cells and then into four differentiation subsets. Around 120 ml of peripheral blood was collected from each donor, and PBMC were isolated from the blood using Ficoll-Paque PLUS density-gradient centrifugation. The sorted cells were lysed in RLT buffer, after which RNA was extracted using a Qiagen RNeasy kit and kept at -80 degrees C.

The germline ends are 22 bases apart after V is trimmed by 8 bases and J by 2 bases. The CDR3 goes from the cysteine to the phenylalanine over 16 residues. The retained sequence is limited to the CDR3, 48 bases, with the frame set at the first base. CDR1 MDHEN and CDR2 SYDVKM were looked up in the germline V gene. The receptor library was made with UMI-ligation and nested PCR. To cover both TRBC1 and TRBC2, the beta constant-region primer consisted of an equimolar mix of two oligonucleotides. A single-stranded oligonucleotide containing the SP2 primer and a 12-nucleotide UMI was joined to the 3' end of the cDNA by T4 RNA ligase 1. The ligated cDNA went through four rounds of PCR with nested alpha and beta constant-region primers together with the SP2 primer. The ligation reaction was incubated at 16°C for about 18-24 hours. PCR2 was typically run as a SYBR Green qPCR and stopped at a predetermined threshold to prevent over-amplification. Agencourt AMPure XP magnetic beads were used for all purifications after the first. Library amounts were measured by Qubit and library quality was assessed on a TapeStation, where the main peak was expected at around 650 bp. Pooled libraries were sequenced on an Illumina MiSeq with v2 2x251 paired-end kits, typically giving roughly 0.95-2.3 million reads per sample. Libraries were pooled at approximately 3.6 nM per sample, and about 4.5-7% PhiX was added to improve cluster recognition. Per the source publication's procedure: Using tag matching that tolerated one base-pair mismatch, Decombinator assigned V and J genes to FASTQ reads that had been processed by Demultiplexor. Collapsinator used UMIs to correct both sequencing errors and frequency errors arising from PCR heterogeneity. CDR3Translator translated TCRs and extracted CDR3s from the conserved cysteine to the FGXG phenylalanine, flagging non-productive sequences. Gini, Shannon entropy and inverse Simpson indices were calculated on repertoires that had been subsampled to equal numbers of UMI-defined TCRs. Clonotype abundance distributions were fitted to a power law by maximum likelihood within the linear range. When run on a single naive CD8 sample, MIGEC and the pipeline yielded similar UMI counts, similar unique TCR numbers and similar clonal distributions. One analysis removed from the naive repertoire any naive TCRs that were also found in any memory subset from the same donor. Repertoires were searched for about 7,000 CMV-associated CDR3 sequences compiled from VDJdb and a published dataset. TCRdb redid the processing of the public reads, applying fastp at Q25 and MiXCR, and retained in-frame beta chains. Every CDR3 protein is listed once, alongside the most common genes and DNA of its rows. The authors' filters were not applied to this entry. For this sample the table gives some 150,000 distinct CDR3 sequences, of which over 15% were detected only once. Roughly 0.14% of the sample comes from the top ten.

The data were obtained in a study of naive and memory T cell subsets (dated by TCRdb to the late 2010s). A note on the overall study: Sorted naive and memory T cell subsets from peripheral blood were analyzed in the study using a UMI-based, open-source pipeline for TCR alpha and beta sequencing. The results of the functional CMV T cell responses matched the IgG serology results in every case. RNA was DNase-treated and reverse transcribed with TCR constant-region primers, mostly using SuperScript III.

The research as a whole found: RNA-based TCR counts may be affected by expression changes linked to T cell activation and differentiation. Clonotypes were defined as single alpha or beta chain sequences, not paired alpha/beta receptors. TCR abundance followed a power law whose exponent differed between naive and memory subsets but was consistent across the three individuals. A few larger clonotypes were found in naive repertoires, especially CD8, and these larger clonotypes were possibly memory cells re-expressing CD45RA. Once error correction was done, more than 90% of naive TCR sequences showed up just once, which made the naive abundance distributions much steeper than those of the memory subsets. In both CD4 and CD8 cells, going from naive through CM, EM and EMRA, the Gini index went up while Shannon and inverse Simpson diversity went down. The repertoire findings for the naive and memory subsets could not be validated against a ground truth, as none was available.

The specimen sequenced was naive CD4+ T cells from blood. According to the study, the label for this sample's cell subset or site signals: naive T cells, CD45RA high CD27+. The clonotype comes from a human donor in good health. The chain is encoded by TRBV28 joined to TRBJ2-7; a weak D assignment points to TRBD1 (5 bases agree). The CDR3 region: CASGSPSETATYEQYF. DNA sequence: TGTGCCAGCGGAAGCCCTAGTGAGACAGCTACCTACGAGCAGTACTTC. The full variable domain, with segments outside the CDR3 supplied by the reference TRBV28 and TRBJ2-7 proteins, appears as DVKVTQSSRYLVKRTGEKVFLECVQDMDHENMFWYRQDPGLGLRLIYFSYDVKMKEKGDIPEGYSVSREKKERFSLILESASTNQTSMYLCASGSPSETATYEQYFGPGTRLTVT.